Presented here are 29 T cell receptor beta chains from one specimen sequenced in a study of blood T cell repertoires in COVID-19 (dated by TCRdb to the early 2020s). The library relied on the immunoSEQ multiplex PCR assay. The table comes from immuneACCESS by way of TCRdb, which keeps in-frame sequences with V and J called. Part of the clones is missing from these tables; in studies checked, under half for an unresolved V gene and the rest for unknown reasons. The sample contains 150,000 to 200,000 clones, nearly 90% of them found a single time. The biggest ten clones account for 20% to 25% of the sample. The sample consisted of peripheral blood. The source of these receptors is a man between 60 and 75 years old with active or convalescent COVID-19.

The genes are TRBV6-5 and TRBJ1-5; 10 nucleotides match TRBD1. Looked up from germline, CDR1 is MNHEY and CDR2 is SVGAGI. The V and J ends lost 10 bases and 2 bases, in that order; junction bases with no gene match: 5. The CDR3 extends over 14 amino acids. Here the CDR3 reads CATGQGDGNQPQHF. As DNA, the CDR3 is TGTGCCACCGGACAGGGGGATGGCAATCAGCCCCAGCATTTT.

The J gene is TRBJ1-1, the V gene TRBV5-1; D is ambiguous. Germline lookup yields CDR1 SGHRS and CDR2 YFSETQ. Trimming shortened V by 5 bases and J by 1 base, and 9 bases separated the two germline ends. There are 13 residues in the CDR3. The CDR3 region is CASRTGKNTEAFF. In nucleotides, the CDR3 is TGCGCCAGCAGGACGGGGAAGAACACTGAAGCTTTCTTT. Full variable domain (remainder filled in from reference TRBV5-1 and TRBJ1-1): KAGVTQTPRYLIKTRGQQVTLSCSPISGHRSVSWYQQTPGQGLQFLFEYFSETQRNKGNFPGRFSGRQFSNSRSEMNVSTLELGDSALYLCASRTGKNTEAFFGQGTRLTVV.

The genes are TRBV5-4 and TRBJ2-5, with TRBD1 as a possible D gene (6 bases). CDR1 is SGHNT and CDR2 is YYREEE in the germline V gene (reference sequence). The CDR3 spans 14 residues. The V end was cut by 0 bases, the J end by 2 bases, with 8 bases between. The CDR3: CASSLARGQETQYF. The CDR3, as DNA: TGTGCCAGCAGCTTGGCCAGGGGTCAAGAGACCCAGTACTTC.

The J gene is TRBJ2-3, the V gene TRBV2; no clear D gene. This CDR3 comprises 12 residues. Germline CDR1 is SNHLY and CDR2 is FYNNEI. V was shortened by 7 bases and J by 4 bases, with 9 bases between the two germline ends. The CDR3 loop reads CASKLPPDTQYF. The CDR3 DNA reads as TGTGCCAGCAAACTACCCCCAGATACGCAGTATTTT.

The V gene is TRBV1, the J gene TRBJ1-5. TRBV1 is an annotated pseudogene. CDR3 length: 20 amino acids. CDR3 DNA sequence: TGCACCAGCAGCCAAGGAGGAGAGGGCCCAGTAACATTCGGCAATCAGCCCCAGCATTTT. It is translated as CTSSQGGEGPVTFGNQPQHF.

The V gene is TRBV18, the J gene TRBJ1-1; D perhaps matches TRBD1 (6 bases). CDR3 size: 15 residues. V was pared by 3 bases and J by 6 bases, with 17 bases between. Germline V CDR1 and CDR2: KGHSH, LQKENI. This chain's CDR3 is CASSPNRDSRSEAFF. In nucleotides, the CDR3 is TGTGCCAGCTCACCTAACAGGGATAGTAGGTCTGAAGCTTTCTTT. The full variable domain, with the rest looked up from reference TRBV18 and TRBJ1-1, is NAGVMQNPRHLVRRRGQEARLRCSPMKGHSHVYWYRQLPEEGLKFMVYLQKENIIDESGMPKERFSAEFPKEGPSILRIQQVVRGDSAAYFCASSPNRDSRSEAFFGQGTRLTVV.

The rearrangement links TRBV4-1 to TRBJ1-6, with D uncertain. The length of the CDR3 is 16 residues. V was shortened by 1 base and J by 8 bases, with 15 bases between the two germline ends. Germline CDR1 and CDR2: MGHRA and YSYEKL. CDR3 bases: TGCGCCAGCAGCCAAGCGAAAGCCGAACCCGATTCACCCCTCCACTTT. Amino acid sequence: CASSQAKAEPDSPLHF.

The table lists this clone with a few counts. The rearrangement joins TRBV7-9 to TRBJ2-7; D possibly corresponds to TRBD2 (5 bases). The germline gives CDR1 SEHNR, CDR2 FQNEAQ (reference sequence). This CDR3 contains 15 residues. Trimming took 2 bases from V and 5 from J, leaving 16 bases between them. The CDR3: CASSLSSRGIHEQYF. The CDR3 DNA reads TGTGCCAGCAGCTTAAGTTCCCGGGGAATCCACGAGCAGTACTTC.

This chain uses TRBV10-1 with TRBJ2-7; the match to TRBD1 covers 11 bases. The trim removed 3 bases at V and 5 bases at J, leaving 6 bases unmatched. The CDR3 totals 15 residues. Per germline, CDR1 WNHNN and CDR2 SYGVQD (reference sequence). The CDR3 region is CASSEIGTGGHEQYF. In DNA form, the CDR3 reads TGCGCCAGCAGTGAAATTGGGACAGGGGGTCACGAGCAGTACTTC.

This chain uses TRBV7-9 with TRBJ2-1; 10 bases align to TRBD2. The CDR3 contains 18 residues. J was trimmed by 7 bases and V by 1 base; bases with no gene match: 13. Germline lookup yields CDR1 SEHNR and CDR2 FQNEAQ (reference sequence). CDR3 in amino acids: CASSLGPSGGPWSNEQFF. The CDR3 DNA reads as TGTGCCAGCAGCTTAGGACCTAGCGGGGGCCCTTGGAGTAATGAGCAGTTCTTC.

The gene calls are TRBV3-1 (or the pseudogene TRBV3-2) and TRBJ2-2, with D possibly matching TRBD1 (5 bases). Germline-derived CDR1 and CDR2 are LGHDT and YNNKEL (reference sequence). V was clipped by 6 bases and J by 4 bases, with 12 bases between them. The CDR3 totals 14 residues. The CDR3 spells CASRWGIATGELFF. CDR3 DNA: TGTGCCAGCAGGTGGGGCATAGCCACCGGGGAGCTGTTTTTT.

This rearrangement joins TRBV6-5 to TRBJ1-5; 7 nucleotides align to TRBD1. Germline-derived CDR1 and CDR2 are MNHEY and SVGAGI. The CDR3 is made up of 15 amino acids. Trimming removed 0 bases from V and 5 bases from J; junction bases left unmatched: 4. For the CDR3, the DNA is TGTGCCAGCAGTTACTCAGGGACAGCGGATCAGCCCCAGCATTTT. Residues: CASSYSGTADQPQHF.

The V call is TRBV19, the J call TRBJ1-1; D possibly corresponds to TRBD1 (6 bases). Trimming left V 0 bases short and J 3 bases short, with 8 bases between. Germline values: CDR1 LNHDA, CDR2 SQIVND (reference sequence). The CDR3 totals 14 residues. CDR3 amino acids: CASSIDKGDTEAFF. CDR3 in DNA: TGTGCCAGTAGTATAGACAAGGGGGACACTGAAGCTTTCTTT.

The genes are TRBV2 and TRBJ2-1; 8 bases agree with TRBD1. The CDR3 extends over 14 amino acids. V was clipped by 4 bases and J by 6 bases; unmatched bases: 5. Germline V lookup: CDR1 SNHLY, CDR2 FYNNEI. The CDR3 is CASSAQGAGNEQFF. CDR3 nucleotides: TGTGCCAGCAGTGCCCAGGGGGCGGGCAATGAGCAGTTCTTC.

The chain couples TRBV13 to TRBJ2-5; D perhaps matches TRBD2 (7 bases). This CDR3 has 13 residues. V was pared by 7 bases and J by 4 bases, with 13 bases between. Germline CDR1 PRHDT, CDR2 FYEKMQ (reference sequence). The CDR3 sequence is CASTGGGIETQYF. The DNA of the CDR3 is TGTGCCAGCACTGGGGGGGGCATAGAGACCCAGTACTTC.

V gene TRBV4-1 combines with J gene TRBJ1-1, with TRBD1 identical over 8 bases. The CDR3 covers 15 residues. Germline V gives CDR1 MGHRA, CDR2 YSYEKL. The junction had 13 bases not matched to a gene; V was cut back by 5 bases and J by 8 bases. CDR3 DNA sequence: TGCGCCAGCAGCGAGCCGGACAGGGACTTATTCGAAGCTTTCTTT. It encodes CASSEPDRDLFEAFF.

This sequence joins TRBV3-1 (or the pseudogene TRBV3-2) and TRBJ2-3; weak D call: TRBD2 (5 bases). The V gene's germline CDR1 is LGHDT and CDR2 YNNKEL (reference sequence). The CDR3 extends over 13 amino acids. V gave up 5 bases and J gave up 9 bases, with 15 bases separating them. The CDR3 coding sequence is TGTGCCAGCAGCTCTCATGGACCGGGAACGCAGTATTTT. Encoded protein: CASSSHGPGTQYF.

The chain carries TRBV9 and TRBJ2-6; TRBD2 might be the D (7 bases). Per the germline V gene, CDR1 is SGDLS and CDR2 is YYNGEE. CDR3 size: 18 residues. The V end was cut by 0 bases, the J end by 0 bases, with 13 bases between. This CDR3 reads CASSVEGGESSGANVLTF. The CDR3 coding sequence is TGTGCCAGCAGCGTAGAAGGGGGGGAGAGCTCTGGGGCCAACGTCCTGACTTTC.

The chain uses TRBV3-1 (or the pseudogene TRBV3-2) and TRBJ1-1, with D perhaps TRBD1 (5 bases). Germline loops: CDR1 LGHDT, CDR2 YNNKEL (reference sequence). V was shortened by 4 bases and J by 1 base, with 10 bases between the two germline ends. The CDR3 contains 14 residues. CDR3 loop: CASSPLGQNTEAFF. In DNA form, the CDR3 reads TGTGCCAGCAGCCCGCTTGGACAGAACACTGAAGCTTTCTTT.

The rearrangement joins TRBV6-2 or TRBV6-3 to TRBJ1-2; TRBD1 might be the D (6 bases). This CDR3 is 15 amino acids long. Trimming stripped 6 bases from V and 6 bases from J, with 20 bases between. Germline V lookup: CDR1 MNHEY, CDR2 SVGEGT. The CDR3 is CASSTAGAGIDGYTF. As DNA, the CDR3 is TGTGCCAGCAGCACGGCGGGGGCGGGAATCGATGGCTACACCTTC.

The CDR3 sequence: CASSVSQAGETQYF. In DNA, the CDR3 is TGTGCCAGCAGCGTAAGTCAAGCCGGGGAGACCCAGTACTTC. The chain has TRBV9 and TRBJ2-5; D is unresolved. V dropped 1 base and J dropped 5 bases, with 12 bases sitting between them. Germline CDR1 reads SGDLS; CDR2 reads YYNGEE. The CDR3 sequence is 14 residues long.

The rearrangement joins TRBV6-6 to TRBJ2-6; weak D call: TRBD1 (6 bases). The CDR3 has 18 residues. V lost 5 bases and J 0 bases, leaving 17 bases between the germline ends. Germline assignment: CDR1 MNHNY and CDR2 SVGAGI (reference sequence). The CDR3 nucleotides read TGTGCCAGCAGTCGCAGGGGAGATTTCTACTCTGGGGCCAACGTCCTGACTTTC. Translating it yields CASSRRGDFYSGANVLTF.

The chain joins TRBV5-1 to TRBJ1-4, with TRBD1 matching over 7 bases. Germline V lookup: CDR1 SGHRS, CDR2 YFSETQ. V shed 3 bases and J 3 bases; nucleotides not matched to a gene: 11. The CDR3 length is 17 residues. The CDR3 DNA sequence: TGCGCCAGCAGCTCAGATAATACCAGGGGGGCTAATGAAAAACTGTTTTTT. It is translated as CASSSDNTRGANEKLFF.

The V and J genes are TRBV19 and TRBJ1-6; unclear D gene. This CDR3 region has 14 residues. V dropped 7 bases and J dropped 10 bases, with 17 bases sitting between them. CDR1 and CDR2 (germline): LNHDA, SQIVND (reference sequence). CDR3: CASKYVAEGSPLHF. As DNA, the CDR3 is TGTGCCAGTAAGTACGTCGCAGAGGGCTCACCCCTCCACTTT.

This clone was recorded once. This chain joins TRBV27 and TRBJ1-5, with TRBD1 matching over 9 bases. The CDR3 length is 15 residues. Germline V gene lookup returns CDR1 MNHEY and CDR2 SMNVEV (reference sequence). The V and J ends lost 4 bases and 3 bases, in that order; junction bases with no gene match: 4. CDR3 amino acids: CASSSGTGTNQPQHF. The CDR3 nucleotides read TGTGCCAGCAGTTCCGGGACAGGGACCAATCAGCCCCAGCATTTT.

The chain carries TRBV5-4 and TRBJ2-1, with 9 bases matching TRBD2. V lost 0 bases, J lost 4 bases, and 5 bases stayed unmatched. Germline V gives CDR1 SGHNT, CDR2 YYREEE (reference sequence). The CDR3 is 16 residues long. CDR3 sequence reads: CASSLDSGGRYNEQFF. CDR3 sequence (DNA): TGTGCCAGCAGCTTGGATAGCGGGGGCAGGTACAATGAGCAGTTCTTC.

This chain links TRBV7-6 with TRBJ2-1; D perhaps matches TRBD1 (7 bases). CDR1 is SGHVS and CDR2 is FNYEAQ in the germline V gene. The CDR3 extends over 14 amino acids. V lost 4 bases and J lost 10, with 17 bases in between. This CDR3 reads CASSSGGRTSEQFF. The CDR3 region has the DNA TGTGCCAGCAGCTCAGGGGGGCGGACGTCGGAGCAGTTCTTC.

The rearrangement uses TRBV3-1 (or the pseudogene TRBV3-2) and TRBJ2-6; D perhaps matches TRBD1 (7 bases). Per the germline V gene, CDR1 is LGHDT and CDR2 is YNNKEL (reference sequence). The CDR3 loop spans 16 amino acids. V was clipped by 5 bases and J by 0 bases, with 11 bases between them. In DNA, the CDR3 is TGTGCCAGCAGCTCAGGGGGGAGCTCTGGGGCCAACGTCCTGACTTTC. Its translation is CASSSGGSSGANVLTF.

The chain links TRBV21-1 to TRBJ1-2; the table's D gene call, TRBD1, was not cross checked with the DNA. TRBV21-1 has pseudogene status. The CDR3 covers 20 residues. The CDR3: CASSKGAGAPCLSSNYGYTF. The CDR3 coding sequence is TGTGCCAGCAGCAAAGGAGCAGGGGCCCCTTGCCTTTCCTCTAACTATGGCTACACCTTC.